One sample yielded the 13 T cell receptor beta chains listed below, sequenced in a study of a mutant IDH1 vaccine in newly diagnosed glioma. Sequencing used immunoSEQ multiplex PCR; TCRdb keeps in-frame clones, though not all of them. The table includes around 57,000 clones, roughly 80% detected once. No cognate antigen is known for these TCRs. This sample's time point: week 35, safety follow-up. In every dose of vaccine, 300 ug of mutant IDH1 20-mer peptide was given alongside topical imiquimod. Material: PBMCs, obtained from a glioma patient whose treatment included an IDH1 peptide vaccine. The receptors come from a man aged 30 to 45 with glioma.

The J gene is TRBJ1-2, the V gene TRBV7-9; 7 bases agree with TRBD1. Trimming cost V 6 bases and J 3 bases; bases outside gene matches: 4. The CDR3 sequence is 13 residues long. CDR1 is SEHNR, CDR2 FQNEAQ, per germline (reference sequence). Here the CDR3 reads CASRLTGHYGYTF. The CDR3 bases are TGTGCCAGCAGATTGACAGGGCACTATGGCTACACCTTC.

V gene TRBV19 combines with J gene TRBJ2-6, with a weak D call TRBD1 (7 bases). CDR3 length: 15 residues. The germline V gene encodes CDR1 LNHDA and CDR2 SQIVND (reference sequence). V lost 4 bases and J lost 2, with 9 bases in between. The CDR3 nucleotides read TGTGCCAGTAGTACAGGGGGGACTGGGGCCAACGTCCTGACTTTC. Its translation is CASSTGGTGANVLTF. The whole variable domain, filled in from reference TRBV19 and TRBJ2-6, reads DGGITQSPKYLFRKEGQNVTLSCEQNLNHDAMYWYRQDPGQGLRLIYYSQIVNDFQKGDIAEGYSVSREKKESFPLTVTSAQKNPTAFYLCASSTGGTGANVLTFGAGSRLTVL.

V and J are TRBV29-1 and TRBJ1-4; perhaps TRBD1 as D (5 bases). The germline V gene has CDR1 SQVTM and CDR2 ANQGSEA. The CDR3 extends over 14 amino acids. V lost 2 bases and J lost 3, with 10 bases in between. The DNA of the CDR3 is TGCAGCGTTGAAACGGGGGTGTCTAATGAAAAACTGTTTTTT. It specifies CSVETGVSNEKLFF.

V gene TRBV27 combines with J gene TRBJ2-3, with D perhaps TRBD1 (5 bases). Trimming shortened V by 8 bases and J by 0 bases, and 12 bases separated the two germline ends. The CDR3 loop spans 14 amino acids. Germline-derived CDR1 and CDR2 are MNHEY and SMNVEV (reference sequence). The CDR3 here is CASGDRISTDTQYF. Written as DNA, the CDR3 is TGTGCCAGCGGCGACAGAATAAGCACAGATACGCAGTATTTT.

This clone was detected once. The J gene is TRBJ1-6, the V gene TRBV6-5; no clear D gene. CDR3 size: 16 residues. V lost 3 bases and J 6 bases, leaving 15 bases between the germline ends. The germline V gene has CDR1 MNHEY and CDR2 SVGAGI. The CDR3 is CASSYSRSATNSPLHF. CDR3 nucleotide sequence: TGTGCCAGCAGTTATTCGAGGTCAGCAACTAATTCACCCCTCCACTTT.

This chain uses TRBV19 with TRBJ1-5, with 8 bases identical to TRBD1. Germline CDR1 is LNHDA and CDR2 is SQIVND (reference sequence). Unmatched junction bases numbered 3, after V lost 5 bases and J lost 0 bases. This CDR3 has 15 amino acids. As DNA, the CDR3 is TGTGCCAGTAGTCCGGGACAGGTTAGCAATCAGCCCCAGCATTTT. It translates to CASSPGQVSNQPQHF.

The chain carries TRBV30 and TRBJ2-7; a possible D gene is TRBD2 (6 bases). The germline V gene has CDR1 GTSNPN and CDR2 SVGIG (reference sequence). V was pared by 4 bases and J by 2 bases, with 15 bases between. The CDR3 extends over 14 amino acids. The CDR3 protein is CAWTHRAGTYEQYF. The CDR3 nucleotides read TGTGCCTGGACCCACCGAGCGGGTACCTACGAGCAGTACTTC.

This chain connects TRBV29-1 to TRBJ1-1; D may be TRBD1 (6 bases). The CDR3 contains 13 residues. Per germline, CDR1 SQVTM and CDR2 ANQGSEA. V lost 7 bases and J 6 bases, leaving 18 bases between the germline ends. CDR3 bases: TGCAGCGGAGCCGGGGGGGCTTTGCCTGAAGCTTTCTTT. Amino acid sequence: CSGAGGALPEAFF.

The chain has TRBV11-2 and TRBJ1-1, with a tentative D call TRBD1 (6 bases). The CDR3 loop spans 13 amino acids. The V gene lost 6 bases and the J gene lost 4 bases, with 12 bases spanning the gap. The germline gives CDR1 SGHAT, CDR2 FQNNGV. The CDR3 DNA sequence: TGTGCCAGCAGGCCTTGGGGGGCCACTGAAGCTTTCTTT. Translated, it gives CASRPWGATEAFF.

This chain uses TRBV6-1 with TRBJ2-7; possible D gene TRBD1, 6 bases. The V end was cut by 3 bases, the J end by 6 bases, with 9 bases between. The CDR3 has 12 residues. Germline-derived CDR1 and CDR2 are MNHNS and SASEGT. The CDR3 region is CASSEARGEQYF. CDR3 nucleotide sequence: TGTGCCAGCAGTGAGGCCAGGGGCGAGCAGTACTTC.

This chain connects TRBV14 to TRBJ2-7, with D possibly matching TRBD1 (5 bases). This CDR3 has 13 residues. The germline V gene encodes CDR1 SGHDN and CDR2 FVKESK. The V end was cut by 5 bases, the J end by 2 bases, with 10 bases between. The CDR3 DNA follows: TGTGCCAGCAGCAAGGACACTCCCTACGAGCAGTACTTC. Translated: CASSKDTPYEQYF.

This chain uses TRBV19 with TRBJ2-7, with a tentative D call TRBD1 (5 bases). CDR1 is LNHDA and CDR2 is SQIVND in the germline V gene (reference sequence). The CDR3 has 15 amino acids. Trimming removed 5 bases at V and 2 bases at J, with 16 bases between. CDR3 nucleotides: TGTGCCAGTAGTGCCAACCAGGGAAATACCTACGAGCAGTACTTC. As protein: CASSANQGNTYEQYF.

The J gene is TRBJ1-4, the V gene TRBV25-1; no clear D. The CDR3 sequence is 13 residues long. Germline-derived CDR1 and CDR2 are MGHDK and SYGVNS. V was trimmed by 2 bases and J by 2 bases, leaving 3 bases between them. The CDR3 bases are TGTGCCAGCAGTGAAGGGACTAATGAAAAACTGTTTTTT. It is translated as CASSEGTNEKLFF.